This T cell receptor beta chain was obtained from a study of blood T cell repertoires in COVID-19. Study-level background: There were acute and convalescent COVID-19 samples, and they came from the United States, Italy and Spain. T cells, B-cell-depleted T cells, or PBMCs provided the cDNA or gDNA that served as material.

Source study methods: Nucleated cell counts were estimated from reference gene primer amplification. Produced via immunoSEQ multiplex PCR; TCRdb's table is partial and in-frame only. V and J calls and clone size are as listed in that table; D and trimming were resolved from the DNA. The top ten hold less than 6.5% of the sample, which has about 140,000 clones, roughly nine tenths seen once. There are a few counts of this clone. The CDR3 is 12 residues long. With 11 bases removed from V and 9 bases from J, the gap between germline ends came to 14 bases. Germline assignment: CDR1 MDHEN and CDR2 SYDVKM. Sequenced material: peripheral blood. The TCR comes from a human donor in a cohort sampled during active COVID-19. The V gene is TRBV28, the J gene TRBJ1-6; no clear D. The CDR3 nucleotides are TGTGCCGTGGAGGAAGGGCGTTCACCCCTCCACTTT. This gives the protein CAVEEGRSPLHF.